This T cell receptor beta chain comes out of a study of blood T cell repertoires in COVID-19. Authors' data handling: By means of reference gene primer amplification, nucleated cell counts were estimated. Libraries were prepared by immunoSEQ multiplex PCR; TCRdb keeps only in-frame clonotypes and omits some of them. V and J calls and clone size are given by that table; D and trimming were obtained from the DNA. The profile shows tens of thousands of clones, approximately 90% of them singletons. Trimming removed 0 bases at V and 10 bases at J, with 16 bases between. CDR1 MDHEN and CDR2 SYDVKM come from the germline V gene. CDR3 length equals 16 residues.

The origin of this receptor is a man aged 50 or older with acute or convalescent COVID-19. This chain uses TRBV28 with TRBJ1-6, with D tentatively TRBD1 (6 bases). Source material: peripheral blood. The CDR3 loop is CASSLWSGDIGSPLHF. In DNA form, the CDR3 reads TGTGCCAGCAGTTTATGGTCAGGGGATATTGGGTCACCCCTCCACTTT.